This TCR beta chain was identified in a study of low-dose radiotherapy and immunotherapy resistance in tumors (dated 2022 in TCRdb). In the study overall: In Cohort 1, 0.5 Gy per fraction was delivered every 2 weeks, and a total PTV dose of 6.5 Gy was prescribed. Cohort 2 received 1 Gy per fraction every two weeks, with a total of 13 Gy over 26 weeks. Every two weeks, patients got intravenous cyclophosphamide at 200 mg/m2, given one day ahead of each radiation and immunotherapy administration. Randomization of trial participants into treatment groups was not performed. Starting on cycle 1 day 1, patients took 300 mg of aspirin by mouth once a day for four cycles. Nivolumab and ipilimumab were both given intravenously, with nivolumab at a 240 mg flat dose every two weeks and ipilimumab at 1 mg/kg every six weeks. Eight patients were included in the translational analysis, namely three from the first dose cohort plus the first five from the second dose cohort.

The trim is 2 bases for V and 3 bases for J, with a gap of 5 bases between the germline ends. Including the terminal cysteine and phenylalanine, the CDR3 comprises 11 residues. Only the CDR3 part of the read is kept: 33 bases, read in frame from the first base. Reading the germline V gene (reference sequence) gives CDR1 GTSNPN and CDR2 SVGIG. Donors were enrolled in RACIN, a single-arm phase I dose-escalation trial in which nivolumab, ipilimumab, aspirin, low-dose cyclophosphamide and low-dose radiotherapy were combined. Eligible patients had advanced, TIL-negative solid tumors. In regard to this clonotype: Its antigen is still unknown. Base qualities were left out, and no much larger clone turns up one base away.

Superscript III and a set of TRAV- and TRBV-specific primers were used to synthesize first-strand cDNA, so that both TCRalpha and TCRbeta chains were covered. TCRs were amplified with Phusion for 15 to 25 PCR cycles using a constant-region primer together with the adapter attached to the V primers. Isolated mRNA was amplified with the MessageAmp II aRNA Amplification Kit, using an approximately 16-hour in vitro transcription at 37°C. mRNA for TCR sequencing was isolated with the Dynabeads mRNA DIRECT Purification Kit. Indexed Illumina adapters were added in a second Phusion PCR of roughly 25 cycles, and the PCR products were purified with AMPure XP beads. The source study handled its data this way. Using custom Perl scripts, TCR sequences encoding the same protein were pooled, out-of-frame sequences were removed, and the abundance of each clonotype was computed. Any TCR sequence backed by just one read was left out of the analysis. Among the metrics used to describe the repertoires were Shannon entropy, Gini index, clonality, richness, and the frequency of TCRs shared between repertoires. TCRdb reanalyzed the raw reads on its own, using fastp at Q25 for trimming and MiXCR for clone calling, and kept in-frame beta chains. Each entry merges the rows of one CDR3 protein and shows their most common DNA and genes. The V and J calls follow TCRdb's processing rather than the paper's. The sample table contains roughly 14,000 distinct CDR3 sequences; only one count was recorded for roughly 66% of them. Of the sample, approximately 8% is held by the ten largest clones.

The receptor was derived from a human donor with advanced metastatic prostate, ovarian, gallbladder or colorectal cancer (not recorded which). This table probably holds off-target reads from a library built for another chain. The chain is encoded by TRBV30 joined to TRBJ2-7; the D gene is perhaps TRBD2, from 5 matching bases. The sequenced DNA: TGTGCCTGGAGTCGGGGCTACGAGCAGTACTTC. This encodes CAWSRGYEQYF.